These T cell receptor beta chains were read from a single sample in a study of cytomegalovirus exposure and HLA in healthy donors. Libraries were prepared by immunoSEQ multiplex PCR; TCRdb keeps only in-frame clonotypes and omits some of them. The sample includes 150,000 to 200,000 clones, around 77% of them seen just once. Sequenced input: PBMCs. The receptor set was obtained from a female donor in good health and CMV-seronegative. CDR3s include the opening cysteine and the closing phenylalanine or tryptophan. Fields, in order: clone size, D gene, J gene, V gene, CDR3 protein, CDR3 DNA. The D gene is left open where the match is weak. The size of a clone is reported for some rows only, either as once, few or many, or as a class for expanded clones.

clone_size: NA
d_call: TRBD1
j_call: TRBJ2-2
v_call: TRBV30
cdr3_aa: CAWDRENTGELFF
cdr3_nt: TGTGCCTGGGACAGGGAAAACACCGGGGAGCTGTTTTTT

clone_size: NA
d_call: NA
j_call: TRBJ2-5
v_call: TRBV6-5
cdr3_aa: CASSYGQSPFQETQYF
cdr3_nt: TGTGCCAGCAGTTACGGGCAGTCACCCTTCCAAGAGACCCAGTACTTC

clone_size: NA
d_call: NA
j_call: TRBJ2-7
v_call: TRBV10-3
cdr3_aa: CAISDAARGYEQYF
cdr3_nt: TGTGCCATCAGTGACGCAGCCAGGGGCTACGAGCAGTACTTC

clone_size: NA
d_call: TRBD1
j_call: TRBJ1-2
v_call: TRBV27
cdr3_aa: CASRGTGEGRGYTF
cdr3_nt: TGTGCCAGCAGGGGTACAGGGGAAGGTCGGGGCTACACCTTC

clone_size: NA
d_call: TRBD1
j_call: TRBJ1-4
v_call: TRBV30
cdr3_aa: CAWRDDRGRFREKLFF
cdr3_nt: TGTGCCTGGAGAGACGACAGGGGGCGGTTTCGTGAAAAACTGTTTTTT

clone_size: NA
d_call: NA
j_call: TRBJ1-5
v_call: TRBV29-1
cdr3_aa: CSVAPEGNQPQHF
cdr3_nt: TGCAGCGTTGCACCTGAGGGCAATCAGCCCCAGCATTTT

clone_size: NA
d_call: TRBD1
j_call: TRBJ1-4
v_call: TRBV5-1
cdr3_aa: CASSPGGAGEKLFF
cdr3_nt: TGCGCCAGCAGCCCAGGGGGCGCGGGGGAAAAACTGTTTTTT

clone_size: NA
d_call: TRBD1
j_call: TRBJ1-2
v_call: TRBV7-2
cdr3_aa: CASSSDRAFYGYTF
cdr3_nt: TGTGCCAGCAGCTCGGACAGGGCTTTTTATGGCTACACCTTC

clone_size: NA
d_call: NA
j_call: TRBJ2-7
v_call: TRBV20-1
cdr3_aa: CSARKAYEQYF
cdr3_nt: TGCAGTGCTAGGAAAGCTTACGAGCAGTACTTC

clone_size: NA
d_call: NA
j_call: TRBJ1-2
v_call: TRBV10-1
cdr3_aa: CASSESPAGRYTF
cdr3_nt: TGCGCCAGCAGTGAGTCACCCGCAGGTCGCTACACCTTC

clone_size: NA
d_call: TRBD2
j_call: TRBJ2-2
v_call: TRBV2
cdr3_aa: CASSILAGGLSGELFF
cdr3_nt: TGTGCCAGCAGCATACTAGCGGGAGGGCTTTCCGGGGAGCTGTTTTTT

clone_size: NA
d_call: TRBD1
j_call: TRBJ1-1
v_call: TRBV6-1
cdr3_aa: CASHNDRGGNTEAFF
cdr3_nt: TGTGCCAGCCACAACGACAGGGGTGGAAACACTGAAGCTTTCTTT

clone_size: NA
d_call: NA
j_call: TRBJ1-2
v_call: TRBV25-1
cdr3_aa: CASSQGNYGYTF
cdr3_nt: TGTGCCAGCAGTCAGGGTAACTATGGCTACACCTTC

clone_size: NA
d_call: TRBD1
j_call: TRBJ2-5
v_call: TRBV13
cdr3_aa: CASSPTTGRETQYF
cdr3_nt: TGTGCCAGCAGCCCTACGACAGGGCGCGAGACCCAGTACTTC

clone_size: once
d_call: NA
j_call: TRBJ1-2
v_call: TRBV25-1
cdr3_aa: CASSEGAGYGYGYTF
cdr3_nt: TGTGCCAGCAGTGAAGGGGCAGGTTATGGGTATGGCTACACCTTC

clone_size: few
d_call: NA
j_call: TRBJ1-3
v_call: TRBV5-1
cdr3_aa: CASRADGGSGNTIYF
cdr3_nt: TGCGCCAGCAGGGCCGACGGAGGCTCTGGAAACACCATATATTTT

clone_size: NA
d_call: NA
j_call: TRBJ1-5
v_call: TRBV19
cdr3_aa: CASSIVGQSNQPQHF
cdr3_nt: TGTGCCAGTAGTATAGTAGGACAGTCCAATCAGCCCCAGCATTTT

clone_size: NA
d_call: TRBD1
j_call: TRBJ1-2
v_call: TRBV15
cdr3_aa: CATSNRQGVFSYGYTF
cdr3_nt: TGTGCCACCAGCAACCGACAGGGGGTTTTTAGCTATGGCTACACCTTC

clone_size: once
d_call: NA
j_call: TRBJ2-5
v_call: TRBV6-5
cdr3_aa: CASSYRGRETQYF
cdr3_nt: TGTGCCAGCAGTTATCGTGGGAGAGAGACCCAGTACTTC

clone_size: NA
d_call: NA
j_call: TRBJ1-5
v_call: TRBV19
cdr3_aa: CASSRQFSNQPQHF
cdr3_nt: TGTGCCAGTAGTAGACAGTTTAGCAATCAGCCCCAGCATTTT

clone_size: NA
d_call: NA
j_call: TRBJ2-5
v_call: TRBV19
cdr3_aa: CASSPEGAPGTQYF
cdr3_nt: TGTGCCAGTAGTCCGGAAGGGGCCCCAGGGACCCAGTACTTC

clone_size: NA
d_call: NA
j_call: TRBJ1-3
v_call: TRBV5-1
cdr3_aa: CASSSGRGSSGNTIYF
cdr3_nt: TGCGCCAGCAGCTCAGGGAGGGGGAGCTCTGGAAACACCATATATTTT

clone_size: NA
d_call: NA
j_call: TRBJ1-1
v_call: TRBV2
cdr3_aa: CASRGRGEAFF
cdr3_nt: TGTGCCAGCAGGGGGAGAGGTGAAGCTTTCTTT

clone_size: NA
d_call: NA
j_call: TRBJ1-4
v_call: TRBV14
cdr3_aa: CASSQLTGKSEKLFF
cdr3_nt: TGTGCCAGCAGCCAACTCACAGGGAAAAGTGAAAAACTGTTTTTT

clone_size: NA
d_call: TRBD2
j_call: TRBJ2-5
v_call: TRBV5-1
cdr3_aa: CASSLEFESGGQETQYF
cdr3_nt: TGCGCCAGCAGCTTGGAATTTGAATCGGGAGGACAAGAGACCCAGTACTTC

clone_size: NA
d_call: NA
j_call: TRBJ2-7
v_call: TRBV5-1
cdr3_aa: CASSLVAAGAGDEQYF
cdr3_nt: TGCGCCAGCAGCTTGGTAGCGGCGGGGGCCGGGGACGAGCAGTACTTC

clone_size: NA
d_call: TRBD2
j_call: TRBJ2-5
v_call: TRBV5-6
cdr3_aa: CASSPGLAGHQETQYF
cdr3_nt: TGTGCCAGCAGCCCGGGACTAGCGGGACACCAAGAGACCCAGTACTTC

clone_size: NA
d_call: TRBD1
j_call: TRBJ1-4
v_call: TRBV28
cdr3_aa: CASRRDSLNEKLFF
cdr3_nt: TGTGCCAGCCGCCGGGACAGCCTAAATGAAAAACTGTTTTTT

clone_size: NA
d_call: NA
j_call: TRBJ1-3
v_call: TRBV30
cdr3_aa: CAWSVPGGGRNTIYF
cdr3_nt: TGTGCCTGGAGTGTGCCCGGCGGGGGGAGAAACACCATATATTTT

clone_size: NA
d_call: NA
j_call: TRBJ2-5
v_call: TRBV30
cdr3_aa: CAWKRQGQETQYF
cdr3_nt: TGTGCCTGGAAGCGCCAGGGTCAAGAGACCCAGTACTTC

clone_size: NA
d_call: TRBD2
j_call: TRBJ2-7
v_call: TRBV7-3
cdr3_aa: CASSLESSGGYEQYF
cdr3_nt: TGTGCCAGCAGCTTAGAGTCTAGCGGTGGCTACGAGCAGTACTTC

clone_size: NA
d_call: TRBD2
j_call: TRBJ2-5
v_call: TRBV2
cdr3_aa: CASRRGVWETQYF
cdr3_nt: TGTGCCAGCAGACGGGGGGTCTGGGAGACCCAGTACTTC

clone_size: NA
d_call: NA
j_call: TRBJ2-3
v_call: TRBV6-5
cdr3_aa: CASRGPSTDTQYF
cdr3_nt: TGTGCCAGCAGGGGGCCTAGCACAGATACGCAGTATTTT

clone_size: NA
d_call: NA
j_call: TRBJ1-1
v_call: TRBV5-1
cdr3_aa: CASSSYGGYTEAFF
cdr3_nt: TGCGCCAGCAGCTCTTACGGGGGGTACACTGAAGCTTTCTTT

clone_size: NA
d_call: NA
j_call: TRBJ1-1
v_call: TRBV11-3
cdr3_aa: CASSSNRGVGTEAFF
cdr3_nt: TGTGCCAGCAGCTCCAACCGGGGGGTAGGCACTGAAGCTTTCTTT

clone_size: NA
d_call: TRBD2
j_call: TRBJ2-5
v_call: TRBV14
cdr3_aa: CASSQELMQGGETQYF
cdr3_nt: TGTGCCAGCAGCCAAGAGTTAATGCAGGGAGGGGAGACCCAGTACTTC